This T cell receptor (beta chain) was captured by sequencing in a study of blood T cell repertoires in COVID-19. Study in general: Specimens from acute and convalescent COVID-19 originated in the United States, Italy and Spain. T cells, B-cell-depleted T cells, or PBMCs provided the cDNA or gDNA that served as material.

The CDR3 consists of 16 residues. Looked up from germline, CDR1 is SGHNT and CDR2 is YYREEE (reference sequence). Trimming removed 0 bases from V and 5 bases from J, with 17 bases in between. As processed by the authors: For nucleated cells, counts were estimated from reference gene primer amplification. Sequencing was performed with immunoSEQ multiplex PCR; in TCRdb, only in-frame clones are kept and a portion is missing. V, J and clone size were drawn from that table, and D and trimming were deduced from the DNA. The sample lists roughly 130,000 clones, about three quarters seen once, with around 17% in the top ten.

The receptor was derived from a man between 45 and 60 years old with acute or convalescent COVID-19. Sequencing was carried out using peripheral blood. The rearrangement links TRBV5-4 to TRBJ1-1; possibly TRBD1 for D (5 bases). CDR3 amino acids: CASSLGIPPGGTEAFF. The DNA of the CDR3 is TGTGCCAGCAGCTTGGGTATTCCCCCCGGGGGAACTGAAGCTTTCTTT.